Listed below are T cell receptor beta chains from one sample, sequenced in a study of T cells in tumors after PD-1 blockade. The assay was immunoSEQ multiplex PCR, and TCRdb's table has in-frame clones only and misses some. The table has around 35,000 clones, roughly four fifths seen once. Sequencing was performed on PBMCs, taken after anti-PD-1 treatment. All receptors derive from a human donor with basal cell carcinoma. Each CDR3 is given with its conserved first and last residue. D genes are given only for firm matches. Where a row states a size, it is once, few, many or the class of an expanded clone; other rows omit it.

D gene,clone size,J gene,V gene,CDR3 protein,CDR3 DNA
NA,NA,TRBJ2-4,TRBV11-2,CASGRDSKNIQYF,TGTGCCAGCGGTCGGGACTCCAAAAACATTCAGTACTTC
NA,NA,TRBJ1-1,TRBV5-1,CASSFGVDTEAFF,TGCGCCAGCAGCTTCGGGGTCGACACTGAAGCTTTCTTT
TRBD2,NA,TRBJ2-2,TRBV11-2,CASSPRGGGGANTGELFF,TGTGCCAGCAGCCCCCGGGGCGGGGGGGGCGCGAACACCGGGGAGCTGTTTTTT
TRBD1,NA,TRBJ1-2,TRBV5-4,CASSLGDRGRTNYGYTF,TGTGCCAGCAGCTTGGGGGACAGGGGGCGAACGAACTATGGCTACACCTTC
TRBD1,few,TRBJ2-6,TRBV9,CASSVGGRQGSGANVLTF,TGTGCCAGCAGCGTTGGGGGCAGACAGGGGTCTGGGGCCAACGTCCTGACTTTC
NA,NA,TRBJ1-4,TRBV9,CASSVAGHTEKLFF,TGTGCCAGCAGCGTAGCGGGACATACTGAAAAACTGTTTTTT
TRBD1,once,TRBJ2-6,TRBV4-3,CASSQSGQGRTNVLTF,TGCGCCAGCAGCCAATCGGGACAGGGAAGAACCAACGTCCTGACTTTC
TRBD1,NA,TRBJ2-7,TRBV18,CASSVGGARAYEQYF,TGTGCCAGCTCTGTAGGGGGCGCGAGGGCCTACGAGCAGTACTTC
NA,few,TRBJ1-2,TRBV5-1,CASSGQYYGYTF,TGCGCCAGCTCTGGACAGTACTATGGCTACACCTTC
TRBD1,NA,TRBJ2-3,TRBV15,CATSAHQGATDTQYF,TGTGCCACCAGCGCCCACCAGGGGGCAACAGATACGCAGTATTTT
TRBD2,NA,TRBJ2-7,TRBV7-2,CASSLAGGEQYF,TGTGCCAGCAGCTTAGCGGGAGGGGAGCAGTACTTC
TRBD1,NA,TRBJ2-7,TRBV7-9,CASSLRTGRGYEQYF,TGTGCCAGCAGCTTAAGGACAGGACGGGGCTACGAGCAGTACTTC
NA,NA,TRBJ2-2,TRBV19,CASMWGSNTGELFF,TGTGCCAGTATGTGGGGCTCCAACACCGGGGAGCTGTTTTTT
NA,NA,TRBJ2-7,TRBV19,CASSIEAGEQYF,TGTGCCAGTAGTATAGAGGCCGGCGAGCAGTACTTC
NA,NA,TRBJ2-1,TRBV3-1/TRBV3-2,CASSQEGVQRVNEQFF,TGTGCCAGCAGCCAAGAAGGAGTTCAGCGGGTGAATGAGCAGTTCTTC
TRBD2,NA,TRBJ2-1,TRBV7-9,CASSSGRDSQFF,TGTGCCAGCAGCTCGGGGAGGGATTCGCAGTTCTTC
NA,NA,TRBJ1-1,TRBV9,CASSVGVGGAPGTEAFF,TGTGCCAGCAGCGTCGGGGTAGGGGGGGCCCCGGGGACTGAAGCTTTCTTT
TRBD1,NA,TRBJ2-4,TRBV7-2,CASSSRTGLAKNIQYF,TGTGCCAGCAGCTCCCGGACAGGGTTAGCCAAAAACATTCAGTACTTC
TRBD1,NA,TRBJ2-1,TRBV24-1,CATSGGQGAGYNEQFF,TGTGCCACCAGTGGGGGACAGGGGGCCGGTTACAATGAGCAGTTCTTC
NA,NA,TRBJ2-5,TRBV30,CAWSVLGKRSQETQYF,TGTGCCTGGAGTGTACTGGGCAAGCGGAGCCAAGAGACCCAGTACTTC
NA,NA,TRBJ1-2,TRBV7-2,CASSLALFPGAGYGYTF,TGTGCCAGCAGCTTAGCGCTCTTCCCAGGGGCTGGGTATGGCTACACCTTC
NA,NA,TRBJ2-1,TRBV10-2,CASRTAAYDEQFF,TGCGCCAGCAGAACGGCTGCTTACGATGAGCAGTTCTTC
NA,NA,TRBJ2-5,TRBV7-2,CASSSTRDLQETQYF,TGTGCCAGCAGCTCGACCCGGGACTTGCAAGAGACCCAGTACTTC
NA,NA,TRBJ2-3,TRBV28,CASSRRRDSTQYF,TGTGCCAGCAGCCGCCGCCGGGACTCAACGCAGTATTTT
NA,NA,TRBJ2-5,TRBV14,CASSRHGYQETQYF,TGTGCCAGCAGCCGGCATGGGTACCAAGAGACCCAGTACTTC
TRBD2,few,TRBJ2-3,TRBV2,CASNPLSGGAADTQYF,TGTGCCAGCAACCCGCTTAGCGGGGGGGCCGCAGATACGCAGTATTTT
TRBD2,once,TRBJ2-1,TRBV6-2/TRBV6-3,CASSWQLAGGPNEQFF,TGTGCCAGCAGTTGGCAACTAGCGGGGGGGCCCAATGAGCAGTTCTTC
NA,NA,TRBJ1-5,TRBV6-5,CASSYSLSPRDQPQHF,TGTGCCAGCAGTTACTCCCTGTCCCCGAGGGATCAGCCCCAGCATTTT
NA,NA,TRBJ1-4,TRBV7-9,CASSVGGNEKLFF,TGTGCCAGCAGCGTAGGGGGGAATGAAAAACTGTTTTTT
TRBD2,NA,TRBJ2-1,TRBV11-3,CASSLRREGQNEQFF,TGTGCCAGCAGCTTAAGACGGGAGGGCCAAAATGAGCAGTTCTTC
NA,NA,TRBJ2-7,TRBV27,CASSFGPVGSYEQYF,TGTGCCAGCAGTTTTGGCCCGGTGGGCTCCTACGAGCAGTACTTC
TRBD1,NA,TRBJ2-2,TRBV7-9,CASSPPTGEEGELFF,TGTGCCAGCAGCCCTCCGACAGGGGAGGAAGGGGAGCTGTTTTTT
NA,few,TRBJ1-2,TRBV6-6,CASIPRSGDGYTF,TGTGCCAGCATCCCTAGGTCTGGGGACGGCTACACCTTC
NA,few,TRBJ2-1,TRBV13,CASSLRARDEQFF,TGTGCCAGCAGCCTCCGGGCCCGCGATGAGCAGTTCTTC
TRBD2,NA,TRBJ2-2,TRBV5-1,CARSQRGGQALNTGELFF,TGCGCCCGCAGCCAGCGGGGGGGCCAAGCGCTTAACACCGGGGAGCTGTTTTTT
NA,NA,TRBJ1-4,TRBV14,CASSQGRQQNEKLFF,TGTGCCAGCAGCCAGGGGAGACAGCAAAATGAAAAACTGTTTTTT
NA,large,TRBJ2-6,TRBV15,CATSRDLFTSGANVLTF,TGTGCCACCAGCAGAGATTTGTTCACCTCTGGGGCCAACGTCCTGACTTTC
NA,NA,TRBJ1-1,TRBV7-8,CASSLDRRTAFF,TGTGCCAGCAGCCTGGATCGGCGGACAGCTTTCTTT
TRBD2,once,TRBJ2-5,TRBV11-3,CASSRSGSAETQYF,TGTGCCAGCAGCCGTAGCGGGAGTGCGGAGACCCAGTACTTC
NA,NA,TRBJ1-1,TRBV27,CASSSSGVTEAFF,TGTGCCAGCAGTTCCAGCGGGGTCACTGAAGCTTTCTTT
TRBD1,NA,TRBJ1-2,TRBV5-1,CASSLTGGDGYTF,TGCGCCAGCAGCTTGACAGGGGGGGATGGCTACACCTTC
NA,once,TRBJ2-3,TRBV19,CASSAWLVAADTQYF,TGTGCCAGTAGTGCGTGGCTAGTAGCGGCAGATACGCAGTATTTT
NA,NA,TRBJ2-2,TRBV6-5,CASTLGGYTGELFF,TGTGCCAGTACCTTGGGGGGATACACCGGGGAGCTGTTTTTT
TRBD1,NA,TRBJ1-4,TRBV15,CATSRDGWTGPRVGKLFF,TGTGCCACCAGCAGAGATGGTTGGACAGGCCCCCGGGTAGGAAAACTGTTTTTT
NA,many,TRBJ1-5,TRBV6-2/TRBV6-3,CASSRTVNSNQPQHF,TGTGCCAGCAGCCGGACAGTTAACAGCAATCAGCCCCAGCATTTT
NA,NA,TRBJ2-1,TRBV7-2,CASNVVFSYNEQFF,TGTGCCAGCAACGTGGTTTTCTCCTACAATGAGCAGTTCTTC
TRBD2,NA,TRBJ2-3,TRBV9,CASSVAIAGGATDTQYF,TGTGCCAGCAGCGTAGCTATAGCGGGAGGGGCCACAGATACGCAGTATTTT